The 7 T cell receptor beta chains below all came from one sample that was sequenced in a study of monozygotic twins with inflammatory bowel disease. TCRdb re-called the 5' RACE reads and catalogs CDR3 proteins one per entry, DNA excluded. The listing records around 99,000 distinct CDR3 sequences. The sample taken for sequencing was blood. Every receptor here comes from a human donor with ulcerative colitis or Crohn's disease, or a healthy co-twin of an affected twin (not recorded which).

The rearrangement links TRBV24-1 to TRBJ1-5. The CDR3 runs 14 residues. Looked up from germline, CDR1 is KGHDR and CDR2 is SFDVKD. The CDR3 is CATSDPNGVQPQHF.

J is TRBJ2-7 and V is TRBV27. The CDR3 sequence is 13 residues long. Germline CDR1 reads MNHEY; CDR2 reads SMNVEV (reference sequence). CDR3 sequence: CASSPGGSYEQYF.

The V call is TRBV18, the J call TRBJ1-1; the TCRdb D gene call, TRBD1, has no DNA to confirm it. The CDR3 is 13 amino acids. CDR1 is KGHSH and CDR2 is LQKENI in the germline V gene. The CDR3 loop reads CASSPTVYTEAFF. Together with reference TRBV18 and TRBJ1-1, the CDR3 gives the full variable domain: NAGVMQNPRHLVRRRGQEARLRCSPMKGHSHVYWYRQLPEEGLKFMVYLQKENIIDESGMPKERFSAEFPKEGPSILRIQQVVRGDSAAYFCASSPTVYTEAFFGQGTRLTVV.

This chain uses TRBV20-1 with TRBJ2-2. Germline loops: CDR1 DFQATT, CDR2 SNEGSKA (reference sequence). This CDR3 is built from 15 residues. CDR3 in amino acids: CSARDPSDSTGELFF.

The chain couples TRBV7-6 to TRBJ1-3. Germline CDR1 is SGHVS and CDR2 is FNYEAQ. This CDR3 comprises 15 residues. Here the CDR3 reads CASSLEGSSGNTIYF.

The genes are TRBV19 and TRBJ1-3; lacking DNA, the TRBD1 call made by TCRdb goes unchecked. Germline-derived CDR1 and CDR2 are LNHDA and SQIVND (reference sequence). CDR3 length: 17 amino acids. CDR3 region: CASSPGTGATAGNTIYF. The variable domain in full, completed from reference TRBV19 and TRBJ1-3, reads DGGITQSPKYLFRKEGQNVTLSCEQNLNHDAMYWYRQDPGQGLRLIYYSQIVNDFQKGDIAEGYSVSREKKESFPLTVTSAQKNPTAFYLCASSPGTGATAGNTIYFGEGSWLTVV.

The genes are TRBV20-1 and TRBJ1-5. CDR3 length: 20 residues. CDR1 DFQATT and CDR2 SNEGSKA come from the germline V gene (reference sequence). The CDR3 loop is CSASIPSIWGEGKGNQPQHF.